A single sample is the source of the 28 T cell receptor beta chains below, sequenced in a study of shared clonotypes between healthy human individuals. Some clones are missing from TCRdb's copy, which holds only in-frame ones; the method was immunoSEQ multiplex PCR. The top ten hold around an eighth of the sample, which has around 480,000 clones, nearly 80% seen once. The sequencing sample was made of PBMCs. All receptors derive from a woman aged 35 to 49 in good health. Some clones in this sample may be carry-over from other donors' samples.

The V gene is TRBV11-2, the J gene TRBJ1-4; possibly TRBD1 for D (6 bases). V was pared by 2 bases and J by 6 bases, with 16 bases between. The CDR3 consists of 16 residues. Germline V lookup: CDR1 SGHAT, CDR2 FQNNGV. Written as DNA, the CDR3 is TGTGCCAGCAGCTTAACCGCCAGGGGCCAGTATGAAAAACTGTTTTTT. It specifies CASSLTARGQYEKLFF. Based on the CDR3 plus reference TRBV11-2 and TRBJ1-4, the full variable domain is EAGVAQSPRYKIIEKRQSVAFWCNPISGHATLYWYQQILGQGPKLLIQFQNNGVVDDSQLPKDRFSAERLKGVDSTLKIQPAKLEDSAVYLCASSLTARGQYEKLFFGSGTQLSVL.

The rearrangement links TRBV19 to TRBJ1-5; TRBD1 is a possible D gene (5 bases). V lost 8 bases, J lost 7 bases, and 18 bases lay in between. Germline V gene sequence: CDR1 LNHDA, CDR2 SQIVND (reference sequence). The CDR3 loop spans 14 amino acids. The CDR3 DNA reads as TGTGCCAGTTCCCTTTGGGGGGGAGGACAGCCCCAGCATTTT. It is translated as CASSLWGGGQPQHF. The full variable domain, its missing parts supplied by reference TRBV19 and TRBJ1-5, is DGGITQSPKYLFRKEGQNVTLSCEQNLNHDAMYWYRQDPGQGLRLIYYSQIVNDFQKGDIAEGYSVSREKKESFPLTVTSAQKNPTAFYLCASSLWGGGQPQHFGDGTRLSIL.

The chain carries TRBV10-3 and TRBJ2-3; D gene ambiguous. Per germline, CDR1 ENHRY and CDR2 SYGVKD. The CDR3 has 15 amino acids. V lost 5 bases and J 1 base, leaving 13 bases between the germline ends. CDR3 sequence (DNA): TGTGCCATCAGTACGACAATGTATGGCACAGATACGCAGTATTTT. It translates to CAISTTMYGTDTQYF.

This CDR3 is CASSQLAGAGMMETQYF. The CDR3 coding sequence is TGCGCCAGCAGCCAACTAGCGGGAGCGGGGATGATGGAGACCCAGTACTTC. This chain links TRBV4-3 with TRBJ2-5, with 10 positions matching TRBD2. The J segment lost 5 bases and the V segment lost 2 bases, leaving 11 bases of the junction unmatched. This CDR3 has 17 residues. Germline CDR1 is LGHNA and CDR2 is YSLEER.

The rearrangement uses TRBV19 and TRBJ2-2; TRBD2 is a possible D gene (5 bases). Deletions cut 4 bases from V and 3 bases from J, with 18 bases between. Germline CDR1 is LNHDA and CDR2 is SQIVND (reference sequence). CDR3 size: 17 residues. The CDR3 reads CASSTQEQAEHTGELFF. Written as DNA, the CDR3 is TGTGCCAGTAGTACTCAAGAACAAGCGGAGCACACCGGGGAGCTGTTTTTT.

CDR3 DNA: TGTGCCAGCAGTCTACCCCGTCGGAGCGGGGGGTACAATGAGCAGTTCTTC. This sequence encodes CASSLPRRSGGYNEQFF. The rearrangement links TRBV28 to TRBJ2-1, with 9 bases identical to TRBD2. CDR3 size: 17 residues. Germline V gene lookup returns CDR1 MDHEN and CDR2 SYDVKM. V shed 5 bases, J shed 4 bases, and the junction held 12 bases outside the gene matches.

The chain uses TRBV11-2 and TRBJ2-5, with D possibly matching TRBD1 (6 bases). Trimming removed 0 bases at V and 8 bases at J, with 10 bases between. The length of the CDR3 is 13 residues. The V gene's germline CDR1 is SGHAT and CDR2 FQNNGV. The CDR3 spells CASSLEGRGTQYF. For the CDR3, the DNA is TGTGCCAGCAGCTTAGAAGGCAGGGGCACCCAGTACTTC.

To note about this clone: Distinct nucleotide sequences in the sample also encode this CDR3. The rearrangement links TRBV4-3 to TRBJ2-1; D not certain. Germline values: CDR1 LGHNA, CDR2 YSLEER. The CDR3 totals 12 residues. The V and J ends lost 0 bases and 9 bases respectively, with 6 bases between them. The CDR3 is CASSQDWGEQFF. CDR3 bases: TGCGCCAGCAGCCAAGACTGGGGTGAGCAGTTCTTC.

This rearrangement joins TRBV30 to TRBJ2-5, with 7 bases lining up with TRBD1. The last part of the DNA fits TRBJ2-7 better; the J call may be wrong. This CDR3 region has 14 residues. CDR1 and CDR2 (germline): GTSNPN, SVGIG (reference sequence). CDR3 region: CAWSQGAGGYEQYF. CDR3 DNA: TGTGCCTGGAGTCAAGGGGCAGGGGGCTACGAGCAGTACTTC.

V gene TRBV28 combines with J gene TRBJ2-6; 9 bases are shared with TRBD1. This CDR3 comprises 17 residues. The J segment lost 2 bases and the V segment lost 6 bases, leaving 8 bases of the junction unmatched. Germline CDR1 is MDHEN and CDR2 is SYDVKM. The CDR3 loop is CASRPGQGQPGANVLTF. The CDR3 DNA is TGTGCCAGCAGGCCGGGACAGGGCCAACCTGGGGCCAACGTCCTGACTTTC.

V is TRBV30 and J is TRBJ2-1; the match to TRBD2 covers 7 bases. The CDR3 has 15 residues. Germline lookup yields CDR1 GTSNPN and CDR2 SVGIG (reference sequence). After removal of 0 bases from V and 9 bases from J, the junction contained 11 bases not matched to a gene. CDR3 in amino acids: CAWSVPRTRVGEQFF. The CDR3 DNA reads TGTGCCTGGAGTGTACCCCGGACTAGAGTGGGTGAGCAGTTCTTC.

The chain couples TRBV5-1 to TRBJ1-5; 9 bases map to TRBD1. V lost 0 bases, J lost 6 bases, and 7 bases stayed unmatched. The germline CDR1 and CDR2 sequences are SGHRS and YFSETQ. The CDR3 loop spans 16 amino acids. The CDR3 DNA reads as TGCGCCAGCAGCTTGGGGACCGGGACAGGGAGTCAGCCCCAGCATTTT. This codes for CASSLGTGTGSQPQHF.

This rearrangement joins TRBV7-9 to TRBJ2-5; D remains unclear. V was cut by 5 bases and J by 5 bases, with 12 bases left in between. Germline lookup yields CDR1 SEHNR and CDR2 FQNEAQ (reference sequence). CDR3 size: 13 residues. The CDR3 DNA reads TGTGCCAGCAGCGGCAACTTTGGGGAGACCCAGTACTTC. Translated, it gives CASSGNFGETQYF.

The chain has TRBV5-1 and TRBJ2-3; no clear D gene. The CDR3 is 13 residues long. V lost 4 bases and J 0 bases, leaving 6 bases between the germline ends. CDR1 is SGHRS, CDR2 YFSETQ, per germline. CDR3 in DNA: TGCGCCAGCAGCATAGACAGCACAGATACGCAGTATTTT. It codes for CASSIDSTDTQYF.

On this clone itself: Other DNA sequences in this sample translate to the same CDR3. The chain combines TRBV5-1 with TRBJ2-7, with 7 bases fitting TRBD1. The CDR3 has 14 amino acids. The V gene end was trimmed by 0 bases and the J gene end by 2 bases; junction bases not matched to a gene: 2. From germline, CDR1 is SGHRS and CDR2 YFSETQ. The DNA of the CDR3 is TGCGCCAGCAGCTTGGGACAGGGCCCCTACGAGCAGTACTTC. It specifies CASSLGQGPYEQYF. The full variable domain, its missing parts supplied by reference TRBV5-1 and TRBJ2-7, is KAGVTQTPRYLIKTRGQQVTLSCSPISGHRSVSWYQQTPGQGLQFLFEYFSETQRNKGNFPGRFSGRQFSNSRSEMNVSTLELGDSALYLCASSLGQGPYEQYFGPGTRLTVT.

V is TRBV23-1 and J is TRBJ1-1, with D possibly TRBD1 on 5 matching bases. TRBV23-1 is recorded as an ORF, its role being uncertain. This CDR3 is built from 16 residues. Trimming removed 1 base from V and 6 bases from J, with 18 bases in between. The CDR3 here is CASSQCGAVFVSEAFF. CDR3 DNA sequence: TGCGCCAGCAGTCAATGCGGGGCGGTGTTTGTCTCTGAAGCTTTCTTT.

This chain uses TRBV5-1 with TRBJ2-7; 7 bases are a match to TRBD2. The germline gives CDR1 SGHRS, CDR2 YFSETQ. V shed 7 bases and J 2 bases; nucleotides not matched to a gene: 9. The CDR3 totals 14 residues. CDR3 protein: CASGGGPRPYEQYF. The DNA for the CDR3 is TGCGCCAGCGGGGGGGGACCCCGTCCCTACGAGCAGTACTTC.

Points on this clone: This may arise from a read error, as a much more abundant clone is one base away. The chain couples TRBV28 to TRBJ1-5, with 9 positions matching TRBD1. The CDR3 totals 16 residues. Germline CDR1 MDHEN, CDR2 SYDVKM. The J segment lost 3 bases and the V segment lost 5 bases, leaving 8 bases of the junction unmatched. CDR3 bases: TGTGCCAGCAGTATAGTGACAGGGGGACTCAATCAGCCCCAGCATTTT. This translates into CASSIVTGGLNQPQHF. The whole variable domain, remainder taken from reference TRBV28 and TRBJ1-5, is DVKVTQSSRYLVKRTGEKVFLECVQDMDHENMFWYRQDPGLGLRLIYFSYDVKMKEKGDIPEGYSVSREKKERFSLILESASTNQTSMYLCASSIVTGGLNQPQHFGDGTRLSIL.

In this sample, this clone turned up a few times. The gene calls are TRBV4-1 and TRBJ1-4; 10 nucleotides agree with TRBD1. Germline lookup yields CDR1 MGHRA and CDR2 YSYEKL. CDR3 size: 15 residues. V shed 0 bases and J 5 bases; nucleotides not matched to a gene: 0. The CDR3 DNA follows: TGCGCCAGCAGCCAAGAGGGACAGGGGAATGAAAAACTGTTTTTT. Its translation is CASSQEGQGNEKLFF.

This clone appeared once. The chain has TRBV5-8 and TRBJ2-3; 7 positions agree with TRBD2. After removal of 3 bases from V and 2 bases from J, the junction contained 12 bases not matched to a gene. This CDR3 is 17 amino acids long. The V gene's germline CDR1 is SGHTS and CDR2 YDEGEE. Here the CDR3 reads CASSWGGSSTLTDTQYF. The CDR3 coding sequence is TGTGCCAGCAGCTGGGGCGGGAGCTCGACACTCACAGATACGCAGTATTTT.

The J gene is TRBJ2-5, the V gene TRBV6-1; TRBD2 might be the D (6 bases). The CDR3 consists of 13 residues. V was trimmed by 4 bases and J by 3 bases, leaving 9 bases between them. Germline values: CDR1 MNHNS, CDR2 SASEGT. The CDR3 DNA sequence: TGTGCCAGCAGTGTGACGGGAGAAGAGACCCAGTACTTC. This codes for CASSVTGEETQYF.

The V gene is TRBV4-3, the J gene TRBJ1-1, with D tentatively TRBD1 (5 bases). There are 15 residues in the CDR3. The germline V gene has CDR1 LGHNA and CDR2 YSLEER. The ends were cut back, 0 bases at V and 3 bases at J, with 11 bases in the middle. The CDR3 is CASSQEWGRDTEAFF. CDR3 bases: TGCGCCAGCAGCCAAGAGTGGGGCAGGGACACTGAAGCTTTCTTT.

A word on this clone: Other DNA sequences from this sample encode an identical CDR3 as well. The gene calls are TRBV28 and TRBJ2-7, with D hard to call. Germline CDR1 and CDR2: MDHEN and SYDVKM. This CDR3 has 12 amino acids. V was cut by 1 base and J by 4 bases, with 5 bases left in between. The CDR3 bases are TGTGCCAGCAGTTTATTAGGGTACGAGCAGTACTTC. Protein product: CASSLLGYEQYF.

The rearrangement uses TRBV6-6 and TRBJ2-7; 7 positions match TRBD2. V was clipped by 4 bases and J by 12 bases; unmatched bases: 6. The V gene's germline CDR1 is MNHNY and CDR2 SVGAGI (reference sequence). The CDR3 spans 11 residues. The CDR3 loop is CASSSGEGSYF. CDR3 sequence (DNA): TGTGCCAGCAGTTCGGGGGAGGGGTCGTACTTC.

The sample holds a few counts of this clone. This chain's CDR3 is CAIRSSDEYNEQFF. The CDR3 region has the DNA TGTGCCATCAGGTCCAGCGATGAATACAATGAGCAGTTCTTC. The rearrangement links TRBV10-3 to TRBJ2-1; D is undetermined. With 6 bases removed from V and 4 bases from J, the gap between germline ends came to 13 bases. The CDR3 is 14 residues long. CDR1 and CDR2 from the germline V gene are ENHRY and SYGVKD.

This clone was counted at least ten times. This chain links TRBV9 with TRBJ2-1, with D unresolved. Germline values: CDR1 SGDLS, CDR2 YYNGEE. The CDR3 sequence is 15 residues long. Trimming left V 0 bases short and J 4 bases short, with 11 bases between. CDR3 region: CASSVGGMQYNEQFF. CDR3 bases: TGTGCCAGCAGCGTAGGTGGGATGCAGTACAATGAGCAGTTCTTC.

The CDR3 is CASSSFRGYGDGNIQYF. The CDR3, as DNA: TGTGCCAGCAGCTCCTTCCGAGGTTACGGGGATGGAAACATTCAGTACTTC. This rearrangement joins TRBV7-9 to TRBJ2-4; D is perhaps TRBD2 (5 bases). Germline assignment: CDR1 SEHNR and CDR2 FQNEAQ (reference sequence). CDR3 length equals 17 residues. V dropped 4 bases and J dropped 6 bases, with 22 bases sitting between them.

This chain uses TRBV6-5 with TRBJ2-3; tentative D call: TRBD2 (5 bases). The CDR3 runs 15 residues. V was trimmed by 5 bases and J by 3 bases, leaving 15 bases between them. Germline CDR1 and CDR2: MNHEY and SVGAGI. CDR3 residues: CASSRTRAVTDTQYF. The CDR3, as DNA: TGTGCCAGCAGTCGAACTAGAGCAGTGACAGATACGCAGTATTTT.